This TCR beta chain was retrieved from a study of blood T cell repertoires in COVID-19. About the study: Donors in the United States, Italy and Spain gave samples during acute or convalescent COVID-19. Sample material is recorded as cDNA or gDNA derived from T cells, B-cell-depleted T cells, or PBMCs.

Germline values: CDR1 MNHNY, CDR2 SVGAGI (reference sequence). This CDR3 is 13 amino acids long. J was trimmed by 5 bases and V by 2 bases; bases with no gene match: 3. This clone showed up just a few times. The authors' processing: Researchers report that nucleated cell counts were estimated from reference gene primer amplification. Using immunoSEQ multiplex PCR, the repertoire was profiled, and TCRdb retains in-frame clones only, with some absent. For V, J and clone size, that table is used; D and trimming come from the DNA. The sample includes around 110,000 clones, approximately 82% of them seen just once.

This chain connects TRBV6-6 to TRBJ2-7, with 7 bases matching TRBD1. The clonotype was recovered from a man aged 25 to 40 with acute or convalescent COVID-19. Source material: peripheral blood. CDR3 region: CASSYHTGDEQYF. The CDR3 bases are TGTGCCAGCAGTTACCACACAGGGGACGAGCAGTACTTC.